The 31 T cell receptor beta chains below come from one sample, sequenced in a study of shared clonotypes between healthy human individuals. Sequencing used immunoSEQ multiplex PCR; TCRdb keeps in-frame clones, though not all of them. Of 850,000 to 1,200,000 clones in the sample, around 76% were seen once. Sequenced input: memory CD4+ T cells sorted from blood. Subset reported: CD45RA-negative fraction. Every receptor here comes from a man aged 18 to 35 in good health.

The CDR3 here is CASSTSGGAADTQYF. The CDR3 nucleotides are TGCGCCAGCAGCACCTCAGGGGGCGCGGCAGATACGCAGTATTTT. This chain uses TRBV5-1 with TRBJ2-3, with TRBD1 matching 8 bases. The V and J ends lost 4 bases and 4 bases, in that order; junction bases with no gene match: 8. Germline CDR1 reads SGHRS; CDR2 reads YFSETQ. This CDR3 region has 15 residues.

This clone has at least ten counts. The chain employs TRBV7-9 and TRBJ1-1, with no clear D. This CDR3 region has 12 residues. The V end was cut by 3 bases, the J end by 4 bases, with 6 bases between. Per germline, CDR1 SEHNR and CDR2 FQNEAQ (reference sequence). Here the CDR3 DNA reads TGTGCCAGCAGCTTCCAGGCCACTGAAGCTTTCTTT. As protein: CASSFQATEAFF. Full variable domain (missing parts from reference TRBV7-9 and TRBJ1-1): DTGVSQNPRHKITKRGQNVTFRCDPISEHNRLYWYRQTLGQGPEFLTYFQNEAQLEKSRLLSDRFSAERPKGSFSTLEIQRTEQGDSAMYLCASSFQATEAFFGQGTRLTVV.

The gene calls are TRBV4-1 and TRBJ2-5; D gene uncertain. Trimming cost V 1 base and J 5 bases, with 8 bases left between them. CDR3 length: 13 amino acids. The V gene's germline CDR1 is MGHRA and CDR2 YSYEKL. The DNA for the CDR3 is TGCGCCAGCAGCCAAGGTCACGGGGAGACCCAGTACTTC. Its protein is CASSQGHGETQYF.

This clone was seen a handful of times. The chain joins TRBV27 to TRBJ1-6, with 7 bases matching TRBD1. Trimming cost V 3 bases and J 8 bases; bases outside gene matches: 10. The CDR3 is made up of 16 amino acids. The germline V gene encodes CDR1 MNHEY and CDR2 SMNVEV (reference sequence). This CDR3 reads CASSFSGRGVDSPLHF. The DNA for the CDR3 is TGTGCCAGCAGTTTTTCAGGCAGGGGGGTGGATTCACCCCTCCACTTT.

This clone was seen only a few times. The V and J genes are TRBV7-2 and TRBJ1-5; D remains ambiguous. The V gene's germline CDR1 is SGHTA and CDR2 FQGNSA. Trimming removed 2 bases at V and 4 bases at J, with 6 bases between. The CDR3 totals 13 residues. The CDR3 loop is CASSLRKNQPQHF. As DNA, the CDR3 is TGTGCCAGCAGCTTACGGAAAAATCAGCCCCAGCATTTT.

This clone came up once. The chain is built from TRBV4-2 and TRBJ2-7, with no clear D. Trimming took off 3 bases at V and 0 bases at J, with 9 bases between the two ends. The germline V gene encodes CDR1 LGHNA and CDR2 YNFKEQ. This CDR3 is built from 14 residues. For the CDR3, the DNA is TGTGCCAGCAGCCAGACCCGATTCTCCTACGAGCAGTACTTC. This encodes CASSQTRFSYEQYF.

CDR3 nucleotides: TGTGCCAGCAGCGTAGACAGTCATAGCAATCAGCCCCAGCATTTT. Translating gives CASSVDSHSNQPQHF. The chain is built from TRBV9 and TRBJ1-5; D gene uncertain. CDR3 length: 15 amino acids. The V and J ends lost 0 bases and 0 bases respectively, with 7 bases between them. Germline loops: CDR1 SGDLS, CDR2 YYNGEE.

V gene TRBV5-6 combines with J gene TRBJ1-6; 10 nucleotides match TRBD1. The germline V gene encodes CDR1 SGHDT and CDR2 YYEEEE. V was clipped by 3 bases and J by 9 bases; unmatched bases: 12. The CDR3 is 17 amino acids. The CDR3 DNA is TGTGCCAGCAGCTGGACAGGGGGTACAGGAACATTTTCACCCCTCCACTTT. It encodes CASSWTGGTGTFSPLHF.

The CDR3 DNA sequence: TGCGCCAGCAGCCCGAGAGGGCCGGACAGTAATTCACCCCTCCACTTT. This encodes CASSPRGPDSNSPLHF. The J gene is TRBJ1-6, the V gene TRBV5-1; D possibly corresponds to TRBD1 (6 bases). Trimming took off 4 bases at V and 6 bases at J, with 17 bases between the two ends. Per the germline V gene, CDR1 is SGHRS and CDR2 is YFSETQ. This CDR3 contains 16 residues.

This clone showed up just once. This chain joins TRBV6-5 and TRBJ2-7; D is possibly TRBD1 (6 bases). In germline, CDR1 is MNHEY, CDR2 SVGAGI. The V end lost 8 bases, the J end lost 2 bases, and 16 bases lay between the germline ends. This CDR3 contains 14 residues. The CDR3 DNA sequence: TGTGCCAGCCAGAGGGGGAGTCCGGCCTACGAGCAGTACTTC. Amino acids: CASQRGSPAYEQYF.

This clone was picked up a small number of times. The V gene is TRBV30, the J gene TRBJ2-1; the D is unclear. Trimming cost V 0 bases and J 4 bases, with 10 bases left between them. Germline V gene data show CDR1 as GTSNPN and CDR2 as SVGIG (reference sequence). This CDR3 comprises 14 residues. As DNA, the CDR3 is TGTGCCTGGAGTGTTAACTTAAATTACAATGAGCAGTTCTTC. Protein product: CAWSVNLNYNEQFF.

This clone has just one count. This rearrangement joins TRBV10-1 to TRBJ2-1; possibly TRBD1 for D (5 bases). The V gene's germline CDR1 is WNHNN and CDR2 SYGVQD (reference sequence). V lost 0 bases and J 6 bases, leaving 15 bases between the germline ends. The CDR3 is 16 residues long. The CDR3 nucleotides read TGCGCCAGCAGTGAGTCGGCAGGGCAAGTCGTCAATGAGCAGTTCTTC. Encoded protein: CASSESAGQVVNEQFF.

In its sample, this clone was seen a few times. The gene calls are TRBV25-1 and TRBJ1-6; 7 nucleotides agree with TRBD1. The CDR3 contains 15 residues. After removal of 4 bases from V and 8 bases from J, the junction contained 8 bases not matched to a gene. Germline CDR1 and CDR2: MGHDK and SYGVNS. CDR3 nucleotides: TGTGCCAGCAGTGCAGTAGGGGGCAGGTATTCACCCCTCCACTTT. Protein product: CASSAVGGRYSPLHF. The full variable domain, its missing parts supplied by reference TRBV25-1 and TRBJ1-6, is EADIYQTPRYLVIGTGKKITLECSQTMGHDKMYWYQQDPGMELHLIHYSYGVNSTEKGDLSSESTVSRIRTEHFPLTLESARPSHTSQYLCASSAVGGRYSPLHFGNGTRLTVT.

This clone was observed once. The J gene is TRBJ2-3, the V gene TRBV5-8; 8 nucleotides line up with TRBD1. The ends lost 4 bases at V and 5 bases at J; junction bases unmatched: 6. This CDR3 comprises 14 residues. The germline gives CDR1 SGHTS, CDR2 YDEGEE. The CDR3 region has the DNA TGTGCCAGCAGCCCCCGACAGGGGAAAGATACGCAGTATTTT. Encoded protein: CASSPRQGKDTQYF.

The chain is built from TRBV6-5 and TRBJ2-7; tentatively, D is TRBD1 (6 bases). From germline, CDR1 is MNHEY and CDR2 SVGAGI. V was clipped by 8 bases and J by 2 bases, with 16 bases between them. The CDR3 contains 14 residues. Here the CDR3 reads CASGHLGQTYEQYF. The CDR3 DNA reads TGTGCCAGCGGACACCTTGGACAGACCTACGAGCAGTACTTC.

This chain uses TRBV21-1 with TRBJ2-7; the D call in the table, TRBD2, was not verified against the DNA. TRBV21-1 is a pseudogene locus. This CDR3 has 16 residues. CDR3 sequence reads: CASSKNRGTEPHEQYF. Written as DNA, the CDR3 is TGTGCCAGCAGCAAAAATCGGGGGACGGAGCCCCACGAGCAGTACTTC.

Concerning this clone: The germline gene is not matched at one end of the junction; a read error may be the cause. V is TRBV7-7 and J is TRBJ2-3, with D maybe TRBD2 (5 bases). Germline CDR1 is SSHAT and CDR2 is FNYEAQ (reference sequence). This CDR3 has 13 amino acids. CDR3 sequence: CASSFSRADTQYF. CDR3 nucleotide sequence: TGTGCTAGCAGCTTCTCGAGGGCAGATACGCAGTATTTT.

The J gene is TRBJ1-5, the V gene TRBV5-1; D is ambiguous. The CDR3 length is 15 residues. The germline V and J ends were trimmed by 4 bases and 0 bases, with 11 bases remaining between them. The germline gives CDR1 SGHRS, CDR2 YFSETQ. The CDR3 spells CASSADGDSNQPQHF. CDR3 bases: TGCGCCAGCAGCGCGGACGGTGATAGCAATCAGCCCCAGCATTTT.

This clone showed up just a few times. V usage is TRBV14 and J usage is TRBJ2-2; 9 nucleotides align to TRBD1. This CDR3 has 15 residues. Germline trimming cut 4 bases from V and 12 bases from J; bases unmatched to any gene: 12. CDR1 is SGHDN and CDR2 is FVKESK in the germline V gene. CDR3 loop: CASSLRGTGNSKLFF. The CDR3 DNA reads as TGTGCCAGCAGCCTTCGAGGGACAGGGAATTCGAAGCTGTTTTTT.

V gene TRBV30 combines with J gene TRBJ1-2; TRBD1 matches 7 bases. Germline trimming cut 2 bases from V and 8 bases from J; bases unmatched to any gene: 8. The CDR3 contains 13 residues. Germline CDR1 reads GTSNPN; CDR2 reads SVGIG (reference sequence). Here the CDR3 reads CAWSHRGPEGYTF. The DNA of the CDR3 is TGTGCCTGGAGTCACAGGGGCCCTGAGGGCTACACCTTC.

The rearrangement joins TRBV11-3 to TRBJ2-7, with TRBD1 as a possible D gene (6 bases). Trimming shortened V by 2 bases and J by 4 bases, and 21 bases separated the two germline ends. CDR1 is SGHNT, CDR2 YENEEA, per germline. This CDR3 is 17 amino acids long. The CDR3 is CASSLSFGLGASYEQYF. CDR3 in DNA: TGTGCCAGCAGCTTATCGTTTGGGCTGGGGGCGTCATACGAGCAGTACTTC.

The chain uses TRBV30 and TRBJ1-2, with 8 bases that match TRBD1. Losses at the gene ends were 7 bases for V and 0 bases for J; bases not matched to a gene: 1. Germline CDR1 GTSNPN, CDR2 SVGIG (reference sequence). The CDR3 runs 12 residues. The CDR3: CALDRANYGYTF. The CDR3 DNA reads TGTGCCTTGGACAGGGCTAACTATGGCTACACCTTC.

The chain links TRBV29-1 to TRBJ2-5; TRBD2 matches at 13 bases. This CDR3 contains 19 residues. V shed 1 base and J 1 base; nucleotides not matched to a gene: 12. The germline CDR1 and CDR2 sequences are SQVTM and ANQGSEA. This CDR3 reads CSVEALGTSGAYFQETQYF. The CDR3 nucleotides are TGCAGCGTTGAAGCCCTCGGGACTAGCGGGGCTTACTTCCAAGAGACCCAGTACTTC.

This chain uses TRBV30 with TRBJ1-4, with 11 bases lining up with TRBD1. The CDR3 is made up of 14 amino acids. Germline-derived CDR1 and CDR2 are GTSNPN and SVGIG (reference sequence). Trimming at V came to 2 bases and at J to 7 bases, leaving 3 bases not matched to a gene. In nucleotides, the CDR3 is TGTGCCTGGAGTAGGACAGGGGGCGGTGAAAAACTGTTTTTT. Amino acids: CAWSRTGGGEKLFF.

This sequence joins TRBV18 and TRBJ2-7; a weak D match, TRBD1 (6 bases). CDR1 and CDR2 from the germline V gene are KGHSH and LQKENI. Trimming stripped 5 bases from V and 2 bases from J, with 19 bases between. CDR3 size: 16 residues. CDR3 bases: TGTGCCAGCTCATCCGGTGGGGGCTCTGGACCCTACGAGCAGTACTTC. This translates into CASSSGGGSGPYEQYF. The variable domain in full, completed from reference TRBV18 and TRBJ2-7, reads NAGVMQNPRHLVRRRGQEARLRCSPMKGHSHVYWYRQLPEEGLKFMVYLQKENIIDESGMPKERFSAEFPKEGPSILRIQQVVRGDSAAYFCASSSGGGSGPYEQYFGPGTRLTVT.

The chain combines TRBV21-1 with TRBJ1-4. TRBV21-1 is classified as a pseudogene. The CDR3 runs to 16 residues. CDR3 in amino acids: CASSEFDGATNEKLFF. The CDR3 coding sequence is TGTGCCAGCAGCGAGTTCGACGGTGCAACTAATGAAAAACTGTTTTTT.

In its sample, this clone was seen once. The chain uses TRBV7-2 and TRBJ2-1; D gene ambiguous. Trimming shortened V by 1 base and J by 7 bases, and 14 bases separated the two germline ends. Per germline, CDR1 SGHTA and CDR2 FQGNSA. CDR3 length: 15 residues. The CDR3 DNA sequence: TGTGCCAGCAGCTTAGGTCGCCTGGAAGGGAATGAGCAGTTCTTC. It specifies CASSLGRLEGNEQFF.

This clone was seen more than once but under ten times. This chain connects TRBV28 to TRBJ2-4; D may be TRBD2 (6 bases). The V end lost 3 bases, the J end lost 2 bases, and 17 bases lay between the germline ends. The germline V gene encodes CDR1 MDHEN and CDR2 SYDVKM. The CDR3 length is 17 residues. In DNA form, the CDR3 reads TGTGCCAGCAGTTTCGGGGCCTTCGGGGGAACCAAAAACATTCAGTACTTC. Its protein product is CASSFGAFGGTKNIQYF. Filled out from reference TRBV28 and TRBJ2-4, the complete variable domain reads DVKVTQSSRYLVKRTGEKVFLECVQDMDHENMFWYRQDPGLGLRLIYFSYDVKMKEKGDIPEGYSVSREKKERFSLILESASTNQTSMYLCASSFGAFGGTKNIQYFGAGTRLSVL.

The CDR3 DNA is TGCAGCGTTGCGAGGGGTGGTGGCACTGAAGCTTTCTTT. Residues: CSVARGGGTEAFF. The chain combines TRBV29-1 with TRBJ1-1, with D possibly matching TRBD1 (5 bases). Trimming stripped 4 bases from V and 4 bases from J, with 13 bases between. Germline V gene sequence: CDR1 SQVTM, CDR2 ANQGSEA. The CDR3 length is 13 residues.

The chain is built from TRBV5-1 and TRBJ2-5, with TRBD1 matching over 9 bases. J was trimmed by 5 bases and V by 4 bases; bases with no gene match: 6. CDR1 is SGHRS, CDR2 YFSETQ, per germline. This CDR3 is built from 14 residues. CDR3 region: CASSKGQGLETQYF. DNA for the CDR3: TGCGCCAGCAGCAAGGGACAGGGTCTGGAGACCCAGTACTTC.

The chain is built from TRBV19 and TRBJ1-5; unclear D gene. CDR3 length: 14 amino acids. Germline lookup yields CDR1 LNHDA and CDR2 SQIVND (reference sequence). V was trimmed by 5 bases and J by 4 bases, leaving 12 bases between them. CDR3: CASSLGGRNQPQHF. The CDR3 DNA reads as TGTGCCAGTAGTTTGGGTGGTAGGAATCAGCCCCAGCATTTT.